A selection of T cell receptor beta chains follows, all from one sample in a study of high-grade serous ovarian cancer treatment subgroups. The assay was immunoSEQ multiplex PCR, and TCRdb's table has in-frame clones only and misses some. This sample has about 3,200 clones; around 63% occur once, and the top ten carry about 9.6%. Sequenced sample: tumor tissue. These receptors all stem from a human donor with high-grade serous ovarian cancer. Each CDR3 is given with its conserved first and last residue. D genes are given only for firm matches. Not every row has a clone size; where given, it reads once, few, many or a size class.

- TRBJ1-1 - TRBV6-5 TGTGCCAGCAGCATAGTCCCAAACACTGAAGCTTTCTTT CASSIVPNTEAFF
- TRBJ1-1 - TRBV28 TGTGCCAGCAGTTTAGCGGGGAACACTGAAGCTTTCTTT CASSLAGNTEAFF
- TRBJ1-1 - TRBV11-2 TGTGCCAGCAGCTTAGGTGGGTGGTCGAGCGTGAACACTGAAGCTTTCTTT CASSLGGWSSVNTEAFF
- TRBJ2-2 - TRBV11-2 TGTGCCAGCAGCCCGCGTCCAGACACCGGGGAGCTGTTTTTT CASSPRPDTGELFF
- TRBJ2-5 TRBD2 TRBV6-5 TGTGCCAGCAGTTACCTGCTAGCGGGCCAAGAGACCCAGTACTTC CASSYLLAGQETQYF
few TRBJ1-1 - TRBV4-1 TGCGCCAGCAGCCCAGCGGCCTCCCGGGGGCCTGAAGCTTTCTTT CASSPAASRGPEAFF
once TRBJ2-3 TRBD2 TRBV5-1 TGCGCCAGCACCCCACTAGCGGGAGGGCCCTCAGATACGCAGTATTTT CASTPLAGGPSDTQYF
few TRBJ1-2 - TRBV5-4 TGTGCCAGCAGCCTCAGGGACATCCTTTTCTATGGCTACACCTTC CASSLRDILFYGYTF
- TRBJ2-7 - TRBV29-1 TGCAGCGTTGAAACAGAAGCTGGTTCCGAGCAGTACTTC CSVETEAGSEQYF
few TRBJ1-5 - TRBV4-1 TGCGCCAGCAGCCAATTCCACGCAGGGGATCAGCCCCAGCATTTT CASSQFHAGDQPQHF
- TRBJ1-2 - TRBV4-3 TGCGCCAGCAGCCCCACATGGGGTGGTGACTATGGCTACACCTTC CASSPTWGGDYGYTF
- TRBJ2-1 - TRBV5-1 TGCGCCAGCAGCTTGGCCCCGGACTCCTACAATGAGCAGTTCTTC CASSLAPDSYNEQFF
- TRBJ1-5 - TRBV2 TGTGCCAGCACGGGGGCAGGCAATCAGCCCCAGCATTTT CASTGAGNQPQHF
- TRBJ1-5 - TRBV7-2 TGTGCCAGCAGCGCATTAGGGGCCAATCAGCCCCAGCATTTT CASSALGANQPQHF
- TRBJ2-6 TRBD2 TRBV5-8 TGTGCCAGCAGGACCAGGACTAGCGGGGGGTTCGGGGCCAACGTCCTGACTTTC CASRTRTSGGFGANVLTF
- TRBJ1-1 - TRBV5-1 TGCGCCAGCAGCTCCAGCGGTGGGAACACTGAAGCTTTCTTT CASSSSGGNTEAFF
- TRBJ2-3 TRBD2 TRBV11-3 TGTGCCAGCAGCCCCCTAGCGGGGGGGGCAGATACGCAGTATTTT CASSPLAGGADTQYF
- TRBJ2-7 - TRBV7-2 TGTGCCAGCAGCTTAGGGGCTGGGGGGTACGAGCAGTACTTC CASSLGAGGYEQYF
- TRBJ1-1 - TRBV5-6 TGTGCCAGCAGCTCCCTCGGACGGGGGAACACTGAAGCTTTCTTT CASSSLGRGNTEAFF
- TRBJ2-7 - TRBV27 TGTGCCAGCAGTTATGGGAGGTTCTACGAGCAGTACTTC CASSYGRFYEQYF
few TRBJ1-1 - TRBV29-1 TGCAGCGTTGAAGGATCAGTCGCTCGGGCTTTCTTT CSVEGSVARAFF
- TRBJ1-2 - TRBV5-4 TGTGCCAGCAGCTTGGGACAGATCGATGGCTACACCTTC CASSLGQIDGYTF
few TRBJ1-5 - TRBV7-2 TGTGCCAGCAGCTTAGGACCGTCCCCTCAGCCCCAGCATTTT CASSLGPSPQPQHF
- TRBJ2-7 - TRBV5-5 TGTGCCAGCAGCTTCGCAGCAGGCAACTACGAGCAGTACTTC CASSFAAGNYEQYF
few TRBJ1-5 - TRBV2 TGTGCCAGCAGTGATCTGGGGGGGGTGCAGCCCCAGCATTTT CASSDLGGVQPQHF
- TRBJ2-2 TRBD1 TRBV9 TGTGCCAGCAGCGGAGGGGGCGCGAACACCGGGGAGCTGTTTTTT CASSGGGANTGELFF
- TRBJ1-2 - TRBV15 TGTGCCACCAGCAGAGGTCGGTACGGGAGTTACTATGGCTACACCTTC CATSRGRYGSYYGYTF
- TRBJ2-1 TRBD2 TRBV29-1 TGCAGCGGCGAACTAGCGGGAATCAATGAGCAGTTCTTC CSGELAGINEQFF
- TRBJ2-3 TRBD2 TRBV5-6 TGTGCCAGCAGCTTGGTTCCTAGCGGAGTCAGCACAGATACGCAGTATTTT CASSLVPSGVSTDTQYF
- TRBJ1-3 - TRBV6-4 TGTGCCAGCATCCTTTGCCTCTCTGGAAACACCATATATTTT CASILCLSGNTIYF
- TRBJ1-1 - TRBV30 TGTGCCGGGCTTACTCGCGGAGCTAGGAACACTGAAGCTTTCTTT CAGLTRGARNTEAFF
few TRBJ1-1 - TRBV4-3 TGCGCCAGCTCTACCGTCGGTCAAGGGAACACTGAAGCTTTCTTT CASSTVGQGNTEAFF
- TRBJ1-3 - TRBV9 TGTGCCAGCAGCGTAGCTTCTGGTGACACCATATATTTT CASSVASGDTIYF
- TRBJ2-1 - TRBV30 TGTGCCTGGGGTCCCTCTAATAGTGAGCAGTTCTTC CAWGPSNSEQFF
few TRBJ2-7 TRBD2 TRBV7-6 TGTGCCAGCAGCTTGGGGGCCGGGACTAGCTCCAACGAGCAGTACTTC CASSLGAGTSSNEQYF
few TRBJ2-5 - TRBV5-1 TGCGCCAGCAGCTTGCCCCTGGAGGGGACAACGACCCAGTACTTC CASSLPLEGTTTQYF
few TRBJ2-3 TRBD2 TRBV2 TGTGCCAGCAGTTTCGGCTCGGGAGCGGGAGTCCTCTCGGGGGCAGATACGCAGTATTTT CASSFGSGAGVLSGADTQYF
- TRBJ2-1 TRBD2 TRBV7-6 TGTGCCAGCAGCTTAGCGGGCGGGGGGGCCAGTGAGCAGTTCTTC CASSLAGGGASEQFF
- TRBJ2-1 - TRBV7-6 TGTGCCAGCAGCTTAACCGGTGGCCCCGACAATGAGCAGTTCTTC CASSLTGGPDNEQFF
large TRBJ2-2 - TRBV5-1 TGCGCCAGCAGCATGGGCTACAACACCGGGGAGCTGTTTTTT CASSMGYNTGELFF
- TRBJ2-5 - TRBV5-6 TGTGCCAGCAGCGAACCACAAGAGACCCAGTACTTC CASSEPQETQYF
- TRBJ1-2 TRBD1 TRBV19 TGTGCCAGTACCCCGACAGGGGAGGGTGGCTACACCTTC CASTPTGEGGYTF
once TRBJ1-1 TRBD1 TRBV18 TGTGCCAGCTCACCACGGACAGGGGGGGGCACTGAAGCTTTCTTT CASSPRTGGGTEAFF
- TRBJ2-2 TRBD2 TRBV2 TGTGCCAGCAGCCCGGGGACTACGAACACCGGGGAGCTGTTTTTT CASSPGTTNTGELFF
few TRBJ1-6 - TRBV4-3 TGCGCCAGCAGCCAAGATGCCCTTAGAGGGGTATATAATTCACCCCTCCACTTT CASSQDALRGVYNSPLHF
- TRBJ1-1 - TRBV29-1 TGCAGCGTTGTGGTGGGGATCATGAACACTGAAGCTTTCTTT CSVVVGIMNTEAFF
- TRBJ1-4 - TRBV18 TGTGCCAGCTCACCGGGAGGACAGATTAATGAAAAACTGTTTTTT CASSPGGQINEKLFF